This entry concerns a single T cell receptor (beta chain). As yet, its antigen is unknown. This table comes from immunoSEQ multiplex PCR, and its TCRdb copy is limited to in-frame clones, with some not included. The sample consists of more than 85,000 clones, less than 85% of them appearing once. The record originates from a study of T cell responses to AZD1222 COVID-19 vaccine. General observations from the study: The span of vaccine-associated CD4 TCRs extended across spike, with dominance at 160-218 and 743-854. Scientists sampled the repertoires only once the peak T cell response had passed.

This receptor was taken from an adult who received the AZD1222 COVID-19 vaccine. The sample here was peripheral blood, taken 28 days after the second AZD1222 dose.

The chain's CDR3 is CASSQRGSGTAYEQYF. CDR3 DNA sequence: TGCGCCAGCAGCCAGAGAGGTTCCGGGACAGCCTACGAGCAGTACTTC. V is TRBV4-1 and J is TRBJ2-7; 7 positions match TRBD1. V was clipped by 3 bases and J by 2 bases; unmatched bases: 10. CDR3 length: 16 residues. CDR1 MGHRA and CDR2 YSYEKL come from the germline V gene.